This TCR beta chain was found in a study of type 1 regulatory T cells. The overall study: T-allo10 is an in vitro-generated, Tr1-enriched CD4 T cell product specific for alloantigen.

Germline assignment: CDR1 MGHDK and CDR2 SYGVNS. V lost 2 bases and J lost 5, with 9 bases in between. The length of the CDR3 is 13 residues. A remark on this clonotype: The antigen is not known.

TCRdb reanalysed the reads using MiXCR and keeps one entry per CDR3 protein. The table includes 65,000 to 80,000 distinct CDR3 sequences, about 20% detected once. Findings and limits, study-wide: Compared with non-Tr1 cells, Tr1 cells showed a narrower TCR repertoire.

The sequence was obtained from a human donor in good health. Sequencing input: cultured type 1 regulatory T (Tr1) cells, either the whole culture or a sorted fraction (not recorded which). The V call is TRBV25-1, the J call TRBJ1-2, with unresolved D. The CDR3 DNA reads as TGTGCCAGCAGTGAAGGGGTACCGTATGGCTACACCTTC. This sequence encodes CASSEGVPYGYTF.